The source of this T cell receptor beta chain is a study of CD4 T cell repertoires in COVID-19 (TCRdb year 2021). Looking at the study overall: To analyze cross-reactivity, CFSE-low cells were expanded with IL-2 for 10 to 11 days and then labeled again and restimulated with spike proteins from other coronaviruses. In COVID-19-recovered individuals, the study described naturally processed CD4+ T cell responses to SARS-CoV-2 spike and nucleoprotein and used TCR Vbeta sequencing to evaluate clonal composition. In a few recovered individuals, the TCR Vbeta repertoire of SARS-CoV-2-reactive T cells was analyzed at the subset level.

In the case of this clone: Its antigen has not been determined. No qualities accompany the bases; no much larger clone lies one base away.

V sheds 5 bases and J sheds 2 bases, leaving 10 bases between their ends. The cysteine opens and the phenylalanine closes a CDR3 of 14 amino acids. Only CDR3 DNA is held: 42 bases, read in frame from base 1. According to the germline V gene, CDR1 reads SGHTA and CDR2 reads FQGNSA. Libraries came from the immunoSEQ multiplex PCR assay. Per the original workflow: The Chao-Jaccard similarity index and the number of shared clonotypes were used to measure repertoire overlap between subsets. TCRdb mirrors the immuneACCESS table, restricted to in-frame sequences. Some clones are absent from its copies; in checked studies, under half trace to an unresolved V gene, and the reason for the others is unknown. V, J and clone size reflect that table, while D and trimming were determined from the DNA. For this sample the table gives about 22,000 clones, of which roughly 87% were detected only once. The ten largest clones capture roughly 0.59% of the sample.

Memory T cell samples that were not cultured were sequenced immediately after ex vivo isolation. CD4+ total memory, central memory, effector memory and circulating T follicular helper cells were isolated from peripheral blood mononuclear cells. Broad study findings and their caveats: Between roughly 7 and 28% of SARS-CoV-2 clonotypes were also detected in SARS-CoV and/or HKU1 spike-stimulated secondary cultures, consistent with cross-reactivity. Several of the most expanded SARS-CoV-2-reactive clonotypes were found to be shared between two or all three memory subsets, suggesting intraclonal diversification.

The sample here was central memory CD4+ T cells from blood, taken before the COVID-19 pandemic. Sample cell subset or site, as interpreted from the label and publication: CD4+ T central memory cells. The TCR originated in a human donor who had COVID-19. The chain is made from TRBV7-2 and TRBJ1-5, with TRBD1 as a weak D call on 5 bases. The CDR3 protein: CASSPGGGNQPQHF. The DNA reads as follows: TGTGCCAGCAGCCCGGGGGGGGGCAATCAGCCCCAGCATTTT.